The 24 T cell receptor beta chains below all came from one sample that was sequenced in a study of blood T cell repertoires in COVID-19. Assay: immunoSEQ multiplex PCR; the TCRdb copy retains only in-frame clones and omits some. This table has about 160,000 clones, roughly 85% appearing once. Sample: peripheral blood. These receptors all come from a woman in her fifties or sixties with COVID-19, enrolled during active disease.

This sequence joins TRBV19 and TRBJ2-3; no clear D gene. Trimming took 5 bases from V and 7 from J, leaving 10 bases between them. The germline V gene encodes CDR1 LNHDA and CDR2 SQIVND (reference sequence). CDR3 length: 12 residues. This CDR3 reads CASSYSAYTQYF. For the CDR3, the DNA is TGTGCCAGTAGTTACAGTGCTTATACGCAGTATTTT.

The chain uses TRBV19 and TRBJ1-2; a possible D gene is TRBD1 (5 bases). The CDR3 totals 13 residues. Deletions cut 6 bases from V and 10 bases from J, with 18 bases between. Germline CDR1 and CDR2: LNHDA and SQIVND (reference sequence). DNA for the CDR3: TGTGCCAGTAGCGGGTCAGTGGGGGGAACCTACACCTTC. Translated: CASSGSVGGTYTF.

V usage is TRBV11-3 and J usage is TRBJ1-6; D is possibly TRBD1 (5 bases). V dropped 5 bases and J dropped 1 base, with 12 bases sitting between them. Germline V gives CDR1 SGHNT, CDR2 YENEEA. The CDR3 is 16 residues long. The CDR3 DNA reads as TGTGCCAGCAGCACTAGCGACAGTTCCTATAATTCACCCCTCCACTTT. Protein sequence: CASSTSDSSYNSPLHF.

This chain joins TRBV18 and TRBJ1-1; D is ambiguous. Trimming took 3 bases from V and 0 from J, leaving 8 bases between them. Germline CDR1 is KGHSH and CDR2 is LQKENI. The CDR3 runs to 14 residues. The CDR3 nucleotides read TGTGCCAGCTCACCCCCAGCGTTGAACACTGAAGCTTTCTTT. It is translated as CASSPPALNTEAFF.

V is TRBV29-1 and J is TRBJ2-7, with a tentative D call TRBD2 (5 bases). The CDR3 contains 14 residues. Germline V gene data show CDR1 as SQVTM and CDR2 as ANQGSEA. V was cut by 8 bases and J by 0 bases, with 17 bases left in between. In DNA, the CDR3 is TGCAGCACTTTAGGAGGTTCTAGCTCCTACGAGCAGTACTTC. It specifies CSTLGGSSSYEQYF.

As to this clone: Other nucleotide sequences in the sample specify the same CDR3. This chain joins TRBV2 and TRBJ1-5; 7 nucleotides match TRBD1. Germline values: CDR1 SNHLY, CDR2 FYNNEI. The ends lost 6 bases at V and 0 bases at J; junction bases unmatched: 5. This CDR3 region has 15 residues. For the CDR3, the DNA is TGTGCCAGCAGACCTCAGGGGGGTAGCAATCAGCCCCAGCATTTT. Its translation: CASRPQGGSNQPQHF. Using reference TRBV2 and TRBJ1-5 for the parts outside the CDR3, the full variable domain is EPEVTQTPSHQVTQMGQEVILRCVPISNHLYFYWYRQILGQKVEFLVSFYNNEISEKSEIFDDQFSVERPDGSNFTLKIRSTKLEDSAMYFCASRPQGGSNQPQHFGDGTRLSIL.

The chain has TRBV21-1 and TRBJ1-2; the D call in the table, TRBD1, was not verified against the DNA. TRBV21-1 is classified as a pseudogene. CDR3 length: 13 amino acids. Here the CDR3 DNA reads TGTGCCAGCAGCGGACAGGGATCGTATGGCTACACCTTC. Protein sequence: CASSGQGSYGYTF.

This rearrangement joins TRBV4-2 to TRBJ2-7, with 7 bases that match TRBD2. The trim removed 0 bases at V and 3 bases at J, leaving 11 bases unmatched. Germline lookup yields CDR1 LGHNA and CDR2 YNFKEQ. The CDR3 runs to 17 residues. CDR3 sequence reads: CASSQDAPSGVVYEQYF. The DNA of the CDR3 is TGTGCCAGCAGCCAAGATGCCCCAAGCGGGGTTGTCTACGAGCAGTACTTC.

CDR3 region: CASRAGWSETYGYTF. In DNA form, the CDR3 reads TGTGCCAGCAGGGCGGGGTGGAGTGAGACCTATGGCTACACCTTC. This sequence joins TRBV5-6 and TRBJ1-2, with D hard to call. CDR1 and CDR2 (germline): SGHDT, YYEEEE. The ends were cut back, 5 bases at V and 4 bases at J, with 18 bases in the middle. The CDR3 spans 15 residues.

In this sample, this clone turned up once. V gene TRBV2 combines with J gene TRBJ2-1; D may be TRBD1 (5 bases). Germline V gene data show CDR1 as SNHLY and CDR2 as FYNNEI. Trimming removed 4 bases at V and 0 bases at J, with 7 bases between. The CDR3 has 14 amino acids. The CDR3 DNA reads TGTGCCAGCAGTGGCAGGGCCTCCTACAATGAGCAGTTCTTC. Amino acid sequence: CASSGRASYNEQFF.

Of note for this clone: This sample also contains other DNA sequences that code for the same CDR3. CDR3 region: CASSPGQGTDTQYF. As DNA, the CDR3 is TGCGCCAGCAGCCCGGGACAGGGGACAGATACGCAGTATTTT. The chain employs TRBV5-1 and TRBJ2-3; TRBD1 matches at 10 bases. V gave up 4 bases and J gave up 3 bases; unmatched junction bases: 2. This CDR3 has 14 residues. Germline V gene sequence: CDR1 SGHRS, CDR2 YFSETQ.

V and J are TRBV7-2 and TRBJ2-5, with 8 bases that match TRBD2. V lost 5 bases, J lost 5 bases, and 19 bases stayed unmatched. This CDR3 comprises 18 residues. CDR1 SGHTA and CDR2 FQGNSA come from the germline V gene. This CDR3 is CASSLALGLAGGGETQYF. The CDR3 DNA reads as TGTGCCAGCAGCCTGGCCTTGGGGTTGGCGGGGGGCGGGGAGACCCAGTACTTC.

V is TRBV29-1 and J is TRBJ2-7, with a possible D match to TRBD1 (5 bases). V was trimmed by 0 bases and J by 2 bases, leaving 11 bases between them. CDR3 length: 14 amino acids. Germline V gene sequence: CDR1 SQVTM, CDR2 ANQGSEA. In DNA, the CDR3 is TGCAGCGTTGAAGATCAGGGATCGACCTACGAGCAGTACTTC. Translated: CSVEDQGSTYEQYF.

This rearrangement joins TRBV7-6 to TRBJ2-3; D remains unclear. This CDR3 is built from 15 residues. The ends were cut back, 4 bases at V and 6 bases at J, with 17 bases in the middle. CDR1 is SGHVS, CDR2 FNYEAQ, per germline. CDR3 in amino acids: CASSSNPGPPDTQYF. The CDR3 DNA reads TGTGCCAGCAGCTCAAATCCGGGTCCGCCGGATACGCAGTATTTT.

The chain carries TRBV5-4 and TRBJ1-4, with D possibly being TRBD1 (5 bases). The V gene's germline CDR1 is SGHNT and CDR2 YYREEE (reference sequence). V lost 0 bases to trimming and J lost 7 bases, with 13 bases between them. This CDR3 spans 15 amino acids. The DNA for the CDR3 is TGTGCCAGCAGCTTGGATCAGGGTTTGGGTGAAAAACTGTTTTTT. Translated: CASSLDQGLGEKLFF. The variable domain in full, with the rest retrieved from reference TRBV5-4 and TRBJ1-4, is ETGVTQSPTHLIKTRGQQVTLRCSSQSGHNTVSWYQQALGQGPQFIFQYYREEENGRGNFPPRFSGLQFPNYSSELNVNALELDDSALYLCASSLDQGLGEKLFFGSGTQLSVL.

This CDR3 is CASRAGEQYF. The CDR3 DNA reads as TGTGCCAGCAGGGCTGGCGAGCAGTACTTC. The genes are TRBV3-1 (or the pseudogene TRBV3-2) and TRBJ2-7; D gene ambiguous. V gave up 6 bases and J gave up 6 bases, with 6 bases separating them. Germline-derived CDR1 and CDR2 are LGHDT and YNNKEL (reference sequence). The CDR3 has 10 residues.

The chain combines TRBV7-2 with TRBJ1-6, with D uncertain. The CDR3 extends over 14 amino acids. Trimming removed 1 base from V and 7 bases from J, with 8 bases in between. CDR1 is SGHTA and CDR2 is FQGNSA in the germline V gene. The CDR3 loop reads CASSLVVANSPLHF. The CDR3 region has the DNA TGTGCCAGCAGCTTAGTAGTAGCCAATTCACCCCTCCACTTT. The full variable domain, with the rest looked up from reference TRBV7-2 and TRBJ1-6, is GAGVSQSPSNKVTEKGKDVELRCDPISGHTALYWYRQSLGQGLEFLIYFQGNSAPDKSGLPSDRFSAERTGGSVSTLTIQRTQQEDSAVYLCASSLVVANSPLHFGNGTRLTVT.

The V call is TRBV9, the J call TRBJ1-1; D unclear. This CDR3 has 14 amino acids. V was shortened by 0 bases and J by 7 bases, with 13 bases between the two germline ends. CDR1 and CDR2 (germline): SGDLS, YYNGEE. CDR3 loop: CASSVGGGGFEAFF. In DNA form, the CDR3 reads TGTGCCAGCAGCGTAGGAGGAGGAGGATTTGAAGCTTTCTTT.

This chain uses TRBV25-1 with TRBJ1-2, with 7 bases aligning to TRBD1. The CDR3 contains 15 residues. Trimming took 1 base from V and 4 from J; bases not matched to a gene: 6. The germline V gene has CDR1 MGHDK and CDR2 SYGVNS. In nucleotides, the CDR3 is TGTGCCAGCAGTGAATCGGGCAGGGGGGCCTATGGCTACACCTTC. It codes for CASSESGRGAYGYTF.

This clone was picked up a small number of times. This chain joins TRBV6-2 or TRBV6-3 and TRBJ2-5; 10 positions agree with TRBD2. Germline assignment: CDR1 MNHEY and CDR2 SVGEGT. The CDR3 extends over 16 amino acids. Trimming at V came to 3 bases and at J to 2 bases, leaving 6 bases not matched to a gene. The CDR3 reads CASSYGAGGGQETQYF. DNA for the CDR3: TGTGCCAGCAGTTATGGAGCGGGGGGGGGTCAAGAGACCCAGTACTTC.

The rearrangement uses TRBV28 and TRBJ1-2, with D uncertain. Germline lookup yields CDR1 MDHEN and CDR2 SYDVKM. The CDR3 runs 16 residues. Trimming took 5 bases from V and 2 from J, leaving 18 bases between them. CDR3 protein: CASSQADVSRNYGYTF. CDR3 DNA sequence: TGTGCCAGCAGTCAAGCGGACGTCAGCAGGAACTATGGCTACACCTTC.

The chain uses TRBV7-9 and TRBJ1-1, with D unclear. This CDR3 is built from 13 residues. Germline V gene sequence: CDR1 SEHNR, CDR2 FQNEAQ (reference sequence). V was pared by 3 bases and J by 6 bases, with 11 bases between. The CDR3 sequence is CASSFNSVPEAFF. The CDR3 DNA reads TGTGCCAGCAGCTTCAATAGTGTTCCTGAAGCTTTCTTT.

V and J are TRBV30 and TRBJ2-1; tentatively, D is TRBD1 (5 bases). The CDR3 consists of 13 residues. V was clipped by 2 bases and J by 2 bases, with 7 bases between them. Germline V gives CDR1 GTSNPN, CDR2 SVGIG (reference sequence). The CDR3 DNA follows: TGTGCCTGGAGTAAGGGGACCTACAATGAGCAGTTCTTC. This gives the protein CAWSKGTYNEQFF.

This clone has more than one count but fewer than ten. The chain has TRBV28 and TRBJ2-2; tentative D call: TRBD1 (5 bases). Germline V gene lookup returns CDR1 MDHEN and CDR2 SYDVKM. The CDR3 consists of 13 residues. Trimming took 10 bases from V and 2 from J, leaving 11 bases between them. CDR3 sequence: CATVTENTGELFF. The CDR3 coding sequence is TGTGCCACCGTGACAGAAAACACCGGGGAGCTGTTTTTT.